Below are 30 T cell receptor beta chains sequenced from a single sample in a study of blood T cell repertoires in COVID-19. Assay used: immunoSEQ multiplex PCR; TCRdb lists only in-frame clones, some missing. The table lists about 230,000 clones, roughly 80% of them singletons. The sequenced material came from peripheral blood. The receptor source for this set is a woman aged 65 to 85 with active or convalescent COVID-19.

CDR3 DNA sequence: TGTGCCACCCGACCCACAGGGGACAGGACTGAAAAACTGTTTTTT. Its translation is CATRPTGDRTEKLFF. This chain connects TRBV28 to TRBJ1-4; 8 positions agree with TRBD1. Germline assignment: CDR1 MDHEN and CDR2 SYDVKM. V trimming: 10 bases; J trimming: 7 bases; junction bases outside the gene matches: 14. This CDR3 is built from 15 residues.

The chain joins TRBV27 to TRBJ2-1; a weak D match, TRBD2 (5 bases). From germline, CDR1 is MNHEY and CDR2 SMNVEV (reference sequence). CDR3 size: 15 residues. Trimming left V 4 bases short and J 7 bases short, with 17 bases between. CDR3 protein: CASSSPQRRLNEQFF. The CDR3 DNA follows: TGTGCCAGCAGTTCTCCACAGCGGAGGCTGAATGAGCAGTTCTTC.

J is TRBJ2-5 and V is TRBV29-1; D is possibly TRBD1 (6 bases). Trimming left V 3 bases short and J 5 bases short, with 13 bases between. This CDR3 is built from 13 residues. The germline V gene encodes CDR1 SQVTM and CDR2 ANQGSEA. CDR3: CSVDFRGTETQYF. The DNA for the CDR3 is TGCAGCGTTGATTTTAGGGGGACGGAGACCCAGTACTTC.

This chain joins TRBV29-1 and TRBJ1-3; D unresolved. The CDR3 loop spans 12 amino acids. V dropped 4 bases and J dropped 8 bases, with 12 bases sitting between them. Germline values: CDR1 SQVTM, CDR2 ANQGSEA. The CDR3 reads CSVVSSGYTIYF. CDR3 sequence (DNA): TGCAGCGTTGTTTCCAGCGGCTACACCATATATTTT.

The table lists this clone with a few counts. This sequence joins TRBV7-9 and TRBJ1-5; 7 bases are shared with TRBD1. This CDR3 has 15 residues. Per the germline V gene, CDR1 is SEHNR and CDR2 is FQNEAQ (reference sequence). The trim removed 5 bases at V and 2 bases at J, leaving 6 bases unmatched. Here the CDR3 DNA reads TGTGCCAGCAGCCTCGGACAGGTAGGCAATCAGCCCCAGCATTTT. It yields the protein CASSLGQVGNQPQHF.

The chain carries TRBV28 and TRBJ2-7; D perhaps matches TRBD1 (6 bases). V was trimmed by 2 bases and J by 2 bases, leaving 10 bases between them. The germline gives CDR1 MDHEN, CDR2 SYDVKM. The CDR3 has 14 residues. The CDR3 nucleotides read TGTGCCAGCAGTTTAGAAGGGGGAACCTACGAGCAGTACTTC. Translated: CASSLEGGTYEQYF.

A word on this clone: Likely a read error: the CDR3 ends without its conserved phenylalanine or tryptophan. Because the CDR3's place on the DNA is in doubt, the DNA is left out and the CDR3 is given as listed by TCRdb. The chain has TRBV3-1 (or the pseudogene TRBV3-2) and TRBJ1-2. The length of the CDR3 is 8 amino acids, counting both ends. The germline V gene encodes CDR1 LGHDT and CDR2 YNNKEL (reference sequence). The CDR3 spells CASRRRDL.

The CDR3 is CAITRGGQATTEAFF. CDR3 nucleotide sequence: TGTGCCATCACCCGAGGGGGACAGGCCACCACTGAAGCTTTCTTT. V and J are TRBV10-3 and TRBJ1-1; TRBD1 aligns across 8 bases. The CDR3 runs 15 residues. V dropped 7 bases and J dropped 4; count of bases not matched to a gene: 11. The germline gives CDR1 ENHRY, CDR2 SYGVKD.

The rearrangement joins TRBV11-3 to TRBJ2-7, with a weak D call TRBD1 (6 bases). The CDR3 extends over 15 amino acids. Deletions cut 4 bases from V and 1 base from J, with 14 bases between. The V gene's germline CDR1 is SGHNT and CDR2 YENEEA. Here the CDR3 reads CASSSGQRRSYEQYF. CDR3 nucleotide sequence: TGTGCCAGCAGCTCCGGACAGCGAAGGTCCTACGAGCAGTACTTC.

Only a few counts were recorded for this clone. This chain joins TRBV19 and TRBJ2-7; 11 bases match TRBD2. The CDR3 contains 15 residues. Trimming removed 5 bases from V and 0 bases from J; junction bases left unmatched: 3. Germline CDR1 and CDR2: LNHDA and SQIVND (reference sequence). In DNA form, the CDR3 reads TGTGCCAGTAGTTATGGACTAGCGGGCTCCTACGAGCAGTACTTC. Translation: CASSYGLAGSYEQYF.

The chain carries TRBV19 and TRBJ1-3; D is unclear. V was shortened by 8 bases and J by 0 bases, with 8 bases between the two germline ends. The germline gives CDR1 LNHDA, CDR2 SQIVND (reference sequence). CDR3 length: 13 residues. CDR3 protein: CASWSGSGNTIYF. CDR3 coding DNA: TGTGCCAGTTGGTCAGGCTCTGGAAACACCATATATTTT.

Here the CDR3 DNA reads TGTGCCACCAGTGATTTGCCCCCTAGCGGGAGGGCCCGGGGCGGCACAGATACGCAGTATTTT. Translating it yields CATSDLPPSGRARGGTDTQYF. The gene calls are TRBV24-1 and TRBJ2-3; 12 bases fit TRBD2. This CDR3 has 21 residues. CDR1 and CDR2 from the germline V gene are KGHDR and SFDVKD. The J segment lost 1 base and the V segment lost 0 bases, leaving 13 bases of the junction unmatched.

This chain links TRBV9 with TRBJ2-5; 7 bases agree with TRBD1. The germline CDR1 and CDR2 sequences are SGDLS and YYNGEE. This CDR3 has 14 residues. The ends lost 6 bases at V and 2 bases at J; junction bases unmatched: 7. This CDR3 reads CASTRGGQQETQYF. The CDR3, as DNA: TGTGCCAGCACCAGAGGGGGACAGCAAGAGACCCAGTACTTC.

The genes are TRBV7-6 and TRBJ1-4, with 12 positions matching TRBD1. The J segment lost 8 bases and the V segment lost 5 bases, leaving 12 bases of the junction unmatched. CDR1 SGHVS and CDR2 FNYEAQ come from the germline V gene. There are 17 residues in the CDR3. CDR3 bases: TGTGCCAGCAGCCTCGTGGGACAGGGGGCGTTAGGAGAAAAACTGTTTTTT. This codes for CASSLVGQGALGEKLFF.

CDR3 in amino acids: CASSLGRRMNTEAFF. The CDR3 DNA reads TGCGCCAGCAGCTTGGGAAGGAGGATGAACACTGAAGCTTTCTTT. This sequence joins TRBV5-1 and TRBJ1-1; D call uncertain. With 0 bases removed from V and 0 bases from J, the gap between germline ends came to 9 bases. The CDR3 contains 15 residues. The germline CDR1 and CDR2 sequences are SGHRS and YFSETQ.

The gene calls are TRBV19 and TRBJ1-2; perhaps TRBD1 as D (5 bases). The CDR3 covers 14 residues. V shed 7 bases and J shed 0 bases, with 12 bases lying between them. Germline CDR1 and CDR2: LNHDA and SQIVND (reference sequence). CDR3 loop: CASKGDSTNYGYTF. The CDR3 nucleotides are TGTGCCAGTAAAGGGGACTCAACTAACTATGGCTACACCTTC. The variable domain in full, completed from reference TRBV19 and TRBJ1-2, reads DGGITQSPKYLFRKEGQNVTLSCEQNLNHDAMYWYRQDPGQGLRLIYYSQIVNDFQKGDIAEGYSVSREKKESFPLTVTSAQKNPTAFYLCASKGDSTNYGYTFGSGTRLTVV.

The gene calls are TRBV6-2 or TRBV6-3 and TRBJ1-6; D is unclear. Deletions cut 2 bases from V and 6 bases from J, with 14 bases between. Per germline, CDR1 MNHEY and CDR2 SVGEGT. The CDR3 is 16 residues long. CDR3: CASSYPLGAGNSPLHF. CDR3 in DNA: TGTGCCAGCAGTTACCCCCTAGGAGCTGGTAATTCACCCCTCCACTTT.

CDR3 amino acids: CASSDSSGSYNEQFF. DNA for the CDR3: TGTGCCAGCAGTGACTCGTCCGGTTCCTACAATGAGCAGTTCTTC. V and J are TRBV6-4 and TRBJ2-1; D ambiguous. Germline CDR1 and CDR2: MRHNA and SNTAGT. CDR3 length: 15 residues. V gave up 0 bases and J gave up 1 base, with 7 bases separating them.

The V and J genes are TRBV5-1 and TRBJ2-1; D perhaps matches TRBD2 (6 bases). Germline CDR1 and CDR2: SGHRS and YFSETQ. This CDR3 spans 16 amino acids. The V end was cut by 0 bases, the J end by 6 bases, with 16 bases between. The DNA of the CDR3 is TGCGCCAGCAGCTTGGTCCCGGGAGTGGGGAGCAATGAGCAGTTCTTC. This gives the protein CASSLVPGVGSNEQFF.

The V gene is TRBV2, the J gene TRBJ2-5, with 7 bases matching TRBD2. Unmatched junction bases numbered 0, after V lost 5 bases and J lost 3 bases. Germline V gives CDR1 SNHLY, CDR2 FYNNEI. This CDR3 has 12 residues. The CDR3 coding sequence is TGTGCCAGCAGTCTAGCGGAAGAGACCCAGTACTTC. Protein product: CASSLAEETQYF.

The chain combines TRBV5-4 with TRBJ2-1; 9 bases agree with TRBD2. This CDR3 spans 15 amino acids. CDR1 is SGHNT and CDR2 is YYREEE in the germline V gene (reference sequence). V dropped 2 bases and J dropped 5; count of bases not matched to a gene: 5. The CDR3 spells CASSFTTSGHNEQFF. DNA of the CDR3: TGTGCCAGCAGCTTCACGACTAGCGGACACAATGAGCAGTTCTTC.

V gene TRBV29-1 combines with J gene TRBJ2-7; 10 bases line up with TRBD1. V lost 5 bases, J lost 9 bases, and 10 bases stayed unmatched. CDR1 is SQVTM and CDR2 is ANQGSEA in the germline V gene. The CDR3 has 13 amino acids. Here the CDR3 reads CSVLTGGMVGQYF. The CDR3 region has the DNA TGCAGCGTTCTGACAGGGGGCATGGTGGGGCAGTACTTC.

The rearrangement joins TRBV19 to TRBJ1-6; D is undetermined. The CDR3 covers 14 residues. Germline CDR1 is LNHDA and CDR2 is SQIVND (reference sequence). V lost 9 bases to trimming and J lost 0 bases, with 9 bases between them. The chain's CDR3 is CASRQYSYNSPLHF. Here the CDR3 DNA reads TGTGCCAGCCGCCAGTACTCCTATAATTCACCCCTCCACTTT. Using reference TRBV19 and TRBJ1-6 for the parts outside the CDR3, the full variable domain is DGGITQSPKYLFRKEGQNVTLSCEQNLNHDAMYWYRQDPGQGLRLIYYSQIVNDFQKGDIAEGYSVSREKKESFPLTVTSAQKNPTAFYLCASRQYSYNSPLHFGNGTRLTVT.

The V gene is TRBV6-6, the J gene TRBJ2-2; 13 positions agree with TRBD2. The CDR3 runs to 16 residues. Per germline, CDR1 MNHNY and CDR2 SVGAGI (reference sequence). V lost 2 bases and J lost 9; bases outside the gene matches: 6. The CDR3 here is CASSYPGLAGDRELFF. Here the CDR3 DNA reads TGTGCCAGCAGTTACCCCGGACTAGCGGGAGATAGGGAGCTGTTTTTT.

The table lists this clone with a count of one. The V and J genes are TRBV19 and TRBJ1-5; 10 bases are shared with TRBD1. In germline, CDR1 is LNHDA, CDR2 SQIVND (reference sequence). J was trimmed by 1 base and V by 5 bases; bases with no gene match: 8. This CDR3 region has 17 residues. The CDR3 nucleotides read TGTGCCAGTAGTCCCAGGACAGGGGGTGTAAGCAATCAGCCCCAGCATTTT. This translates into CASSPRTGGVSNQPQHF.

Written as DNA, the CDR3 is TGTGCCAGCTCACCGCGACAGGGATTATATGGAAACACCATATATTTT. Translated, it gives CASSPRQGLYGNTIYF. The chain is built from TRBV18 and TRBJ1-3; 7 bases are a match to TRBD1. Germline V lookup: CDR1 KGHSH, CDR2 LQKENI. Germline trimming cut 3 bases from V and 3 bases from J; bases unmatched to any gene: 8. CDR3 length: 16 residues.

CDR3 nucleotide sequence: TGCAGCGTTGGAGGGGTACAGGGAGTCACCGGGGAGCTGTTTTTT. This codes for CSVGGVQGVTGELFF. V gene TRBV29-1 combines with J gene TRBJ2-2, with D tentatively TRBD1 (6 bases). Germline V gives CDR1 SQVTM, CDR2 ANQGSEA. The length of the CDR3 is 15 residues. Trimming removed 4 bases at V and 4 bases at J, with 16 bases between.

The chain couples TRBV6-5 to TRBJ1-1, with a tentative D call TRBD1 (6 bases). This CDR3 has 15 residues. Germline CDR1 and CDR2: MNHEY and SVGAGI. V was trimmed by 4 bases and J by 2 bases, leaving 14 bases between them. CDR3 nucleotide sequence: TGTGCCAGCAGTTCCACTTGGGGGCAAAACACTGAAGCTTTCTTT. It encodes CASSSTWGQNTEAFF.

V and J are TRBV7-2 and TRBJ2-7; 7 positions match TRBD2. Germline V gene data show CDR1 as SGHTA and CDR2 as FQGNSA. CDR3 length: 14 residues. V was clipped by 1 base and J by 3 bases; unmatched bases: 3. The CDR3 loop is CASSLERDYYEQYF. DNA of the CDR3: TGTGCCAGCAGCTTAGAACGGGACTACTACGAGCAGTACTTC. Full variable domain (remainder filled in from reference TRBV7-2 and TRBJ2-7): GAGVSQSPSNKVTEKGKDVELRCDPISGHTALYWYRQSLGQGLEFLIYFQGNSAPDKSGLPSDRFSAERTGGSVSTLTIQRTQQEDSAVYLCASSLERDYYEQYFGPGTRLTVT.

The chain is built from TRBV2 and TRBJ2-7; 11 bases match TRBD1. Germline CDR1 and CDR2: SNHLY and FYNNEI. The CDR3 extends over 14 amino acids. Germline trimming cut 5 bases from V and 5 bases from J; bases unmatched to any gene: 5. The CDR3 reads CASSRDRGLDEQYF. The DNA for the CDR3 is TGTGCCAGCAGTAGGGACAGGGGGTTGGACGAGCAGTACTTC. The variable domain in full, with the rest retrieved from reference TRBV2 and TRBJ2-7, is EPEVTQTPSHQVTQMGQEVILRCVPISNHLYFYWYRQILGQKVEFLVSFYNNEISEKSEIFDDQFSVERPDGSNFTLKIRSTKLEDSAMYFCASSRDRGLDEQYFGPGTRLTVT.